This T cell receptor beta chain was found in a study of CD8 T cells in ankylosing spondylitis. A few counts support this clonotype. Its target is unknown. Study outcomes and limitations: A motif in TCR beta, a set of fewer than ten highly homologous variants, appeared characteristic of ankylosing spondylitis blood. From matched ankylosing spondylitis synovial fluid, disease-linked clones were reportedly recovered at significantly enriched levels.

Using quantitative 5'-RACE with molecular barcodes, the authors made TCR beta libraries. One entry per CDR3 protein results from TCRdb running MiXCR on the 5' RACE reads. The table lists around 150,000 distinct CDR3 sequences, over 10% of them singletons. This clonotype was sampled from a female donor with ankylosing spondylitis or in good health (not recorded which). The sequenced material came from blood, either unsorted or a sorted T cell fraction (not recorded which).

The CDR3 coding sequence is TGCGCCAGCAGCCAAGAATTGGTGGGGGCAATGGCTGAAGCTTTCTTT. Its translation is CASSQELVGAMAEAFF. The rearrangement joins TRBV4-1 to TRBJ1-1; tentative D call: TRBD1 (6 bases). V lost 0 bases, J lost 6 bases, and 17 bases lay in between. The CDR3 consists of 16 residues. CDR1 MGHRA and CDR2 YSYEKL come from the germline V gene.